This T cell receptor (beta chain) originates from a study of PD-L1 blockade in urothelial cancer. Overall study context: Timepoints chosen for blood analysis were 3 weeks (second dose) and 6 weeks after treatment start.

Time point noted: peripheral blood 6 weeks after treatment start. V was clipped by 7 bases and J by 2 bases, with 14 bases between them. Germline loops: CDR1 SQVTM, CDR2 ANQGSEA. The CDR3 loop spans 13 amino acids. Clones were sequenced by immunoSEQ multiplex PCR, and TCRdb holds only the in-frame ones, with some missing. The table shows around 110,000 clones, with approximately 90% occurring only once. Sequences were derived from PBMCs, sampled around atezolizumab (anti-PD-L1) treatment. This sequence joins TRBV29-1 and TRBJ1-2; D possibly corresponds to TRBD1 (5 bases). The TCR was taken from a man in his sixties with urothelial cancer. CDR3 region: CSADQRGNYGYTF. CDR3 DNA: TGCAGCGCTGACCAAAGGGGCAACTATGGCTACACCTTC. Looking up the rest from reference TRBV29-1 and TRBJ1-2 gives the full variable domain: SAVISQKPSRDICQRGTSLTIQCQVDSQVTMMFWYRQQPGQSLTLIATANQGSEATYESGFVIDKFPISRPNLTFSTLTVSNMSPEDSSIYLCSADQRGNYGYTFGSGTRLTVV.